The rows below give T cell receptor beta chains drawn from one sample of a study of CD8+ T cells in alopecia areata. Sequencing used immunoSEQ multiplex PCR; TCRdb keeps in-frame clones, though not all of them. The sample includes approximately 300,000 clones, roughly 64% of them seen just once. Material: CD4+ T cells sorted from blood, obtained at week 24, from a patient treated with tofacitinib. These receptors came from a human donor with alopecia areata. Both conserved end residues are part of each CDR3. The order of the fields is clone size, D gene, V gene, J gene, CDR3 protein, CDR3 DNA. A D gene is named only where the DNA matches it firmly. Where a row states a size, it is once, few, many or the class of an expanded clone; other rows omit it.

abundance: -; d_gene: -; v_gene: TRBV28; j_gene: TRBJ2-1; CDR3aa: CASSPGIEQFF; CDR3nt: TGTGCCAGCAGCCCAGGGATTGAGCAGTTCTTC
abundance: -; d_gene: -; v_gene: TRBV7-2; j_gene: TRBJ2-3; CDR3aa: CASSSTNTDTQYF; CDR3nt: TGTGCCAGCAGCTCGACTAACACAGATACGCAGTATTTT
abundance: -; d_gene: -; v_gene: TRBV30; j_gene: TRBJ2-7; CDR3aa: CAWNSRGEQYF; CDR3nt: TGTGCCTGGAATTCCCGGGGTGAGCAGTACTTC
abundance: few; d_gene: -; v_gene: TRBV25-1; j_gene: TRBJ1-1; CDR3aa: CASSEMGDTEAFF; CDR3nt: TGTGCCAGCAGTGAGATGGGAGACACTGAAGCTTTCTTT
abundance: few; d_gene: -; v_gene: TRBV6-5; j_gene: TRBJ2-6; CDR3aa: CASRPNPSGANVLTF; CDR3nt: TGTGCCAGCAGGCCTAACCCGTCGGGGGCCAACGTCCTGACTTTC
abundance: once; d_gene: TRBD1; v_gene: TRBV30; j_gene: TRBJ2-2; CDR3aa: CAWSQGVGELFF; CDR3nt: TGTGCCTGGAGTCAGGGGGTCGGGGAGCTGTTTTTT
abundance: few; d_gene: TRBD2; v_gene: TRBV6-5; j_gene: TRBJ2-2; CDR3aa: CASSYSSGGNTGELFF; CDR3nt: TGTGCCAGCAGTTATTCCAGCGGGGGGAACACCGGGGAGCTGTTTTTT
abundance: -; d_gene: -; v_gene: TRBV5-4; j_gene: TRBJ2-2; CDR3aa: CASSSRGRDTGELFF; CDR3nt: TGTGCCAGCAGCTCACGGGGACGGGACACCGGGGAGCTGTTTTTT
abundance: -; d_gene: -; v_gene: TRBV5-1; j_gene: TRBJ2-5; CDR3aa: CASSTDQETQYF; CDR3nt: TGCGCCAGCAGCACTGACCAAGAGACCCAGTACTTC
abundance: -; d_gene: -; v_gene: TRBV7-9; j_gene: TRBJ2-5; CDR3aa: CASTEGDQETQYF; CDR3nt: TGTGCCAGCACCGAGGGGGACCAAGAGACCCAGTACTTC
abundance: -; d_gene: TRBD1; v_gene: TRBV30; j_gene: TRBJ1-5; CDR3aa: CAWTGTGGTQPQHF; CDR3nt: TGTGCCTGGACCGGGACAGGGGGCACTCAGCCCCAGCATTTT
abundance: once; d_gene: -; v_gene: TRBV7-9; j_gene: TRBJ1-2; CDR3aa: CASSPSAHYGYTF; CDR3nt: TGTGCCAGCAGCCCAAGCGCGCACTATGGCTACACCTTC
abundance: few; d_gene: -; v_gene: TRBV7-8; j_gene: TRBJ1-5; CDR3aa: CASSLGAGVGQPQHF; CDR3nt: TGTGCCAGCAGCTTAGGGGCAGGGGTAGGACAGCCCCAGCATTTT
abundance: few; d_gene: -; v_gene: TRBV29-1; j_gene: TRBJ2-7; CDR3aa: CSVGKLWEDYEQYF; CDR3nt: TGCAGCGTTGGAAAACTATGGGAAGACTACGAGCAGTACTTC
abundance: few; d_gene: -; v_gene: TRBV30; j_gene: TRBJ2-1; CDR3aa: CAWSPRGYNEQFF; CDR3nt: TGTGCCTGGAGTCCACGCGGGTACAATGAGCAGTTCTTC
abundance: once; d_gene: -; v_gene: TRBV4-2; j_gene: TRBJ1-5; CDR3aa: CASSNRDINQPQHF; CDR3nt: TGTGCCAGCAGCAACCGGGACATTAATCAGCCCCAGCATTTT
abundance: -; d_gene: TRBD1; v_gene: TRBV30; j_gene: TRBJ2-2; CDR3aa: CAWGTADTGELFF; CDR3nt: TGCGCCTGGGGGACAGCAGACACCGGGGAGCTGTTTTTT
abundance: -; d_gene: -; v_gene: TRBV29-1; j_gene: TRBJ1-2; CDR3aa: CSVKDGLF; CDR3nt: TGCAGCGTTAAGGATGGCCTTTTC
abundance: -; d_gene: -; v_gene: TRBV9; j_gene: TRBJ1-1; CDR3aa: CASSVEGRDTEAFF; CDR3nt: TGTGCCAGCAGCGTAGAGGGTCGGGACACTGAAGCTTTCTTT
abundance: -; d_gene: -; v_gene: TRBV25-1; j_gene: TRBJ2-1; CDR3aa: CATRGGYNEQFF; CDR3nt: TGTGCCACGAGGGGGGGGTACAATGAGCAGTTCTTC
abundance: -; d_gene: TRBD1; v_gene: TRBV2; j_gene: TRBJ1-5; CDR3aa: CASRPGQGDQPQHF; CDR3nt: TGTGCCAGCAGGCCTGGACAGGGGGATCAGCCCCAGCATTTT
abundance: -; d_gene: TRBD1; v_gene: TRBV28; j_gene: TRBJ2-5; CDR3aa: CATTRTGETQYF; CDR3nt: TGTGCCACCACCCGGACAGGGGAGACCCAGTACTTC
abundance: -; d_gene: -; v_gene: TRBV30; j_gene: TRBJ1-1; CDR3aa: CAWSLGESDTEAFF; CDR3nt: TGTGCCTGGAGTCTAGGGGAGTCGGACACTGAAGCTTTCTTT
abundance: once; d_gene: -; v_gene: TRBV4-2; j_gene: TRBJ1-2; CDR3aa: CASSQEQGRYGYTF; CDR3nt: TGTGCCAGCAGCCAAGAACAGGGTCGGTATGGCTACACCTTC
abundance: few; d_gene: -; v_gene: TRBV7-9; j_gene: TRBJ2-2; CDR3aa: CASSPGNAGELFF; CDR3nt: TGTGCCAGCAGCCCAGGGAACGCCGGGGAGCTGTTTTTT
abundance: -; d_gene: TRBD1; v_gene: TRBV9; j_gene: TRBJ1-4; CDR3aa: CASSVGGQGGKLFF; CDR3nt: TGTGCCAGCAGCGTAGGGGGACAGGGAGGAAAACTGTTTTTT
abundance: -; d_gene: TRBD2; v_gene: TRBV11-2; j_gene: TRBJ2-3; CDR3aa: CASSPSGVSTDTQYF; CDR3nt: TGTGCCAGCAGCCCTAGCGGGGTTAGCACAGATACGCAGTATTTT
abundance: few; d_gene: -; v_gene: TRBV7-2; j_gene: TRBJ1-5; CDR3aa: CASSFEGTSSNQPQHF; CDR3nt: TGTGCCAGCAGCTTCGAGGGGACCTCGAGCAATCAGCCCCAGCATTTT
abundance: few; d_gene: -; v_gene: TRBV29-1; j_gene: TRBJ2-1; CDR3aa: CSGEFYNEQFF; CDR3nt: TGCAGTGGGGAGTTCTACAATGAGCAGTTCTTC
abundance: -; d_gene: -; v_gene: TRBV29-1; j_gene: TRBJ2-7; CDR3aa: CSVQGWTYEQYF; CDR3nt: TGCAGCGTGCAGGGATGGACCTACGAGCAGTACTTC
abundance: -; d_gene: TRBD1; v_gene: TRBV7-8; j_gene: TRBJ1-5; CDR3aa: CASSLLGWAGGSQPQHF; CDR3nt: TGTGCCAGCAGCCTATTAGGGTGGGCAGGGGGCAGTCAGCCCCAGCATTTT
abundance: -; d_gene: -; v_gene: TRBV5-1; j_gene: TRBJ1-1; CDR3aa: CASSLAGTPRAFF; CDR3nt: TGCGCCAGCAGCTTGGCCGGCACCCCGAGAGCTTTCTTT
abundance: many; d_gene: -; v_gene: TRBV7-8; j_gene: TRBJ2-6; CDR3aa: CASSLAGTGANVLTF; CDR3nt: TGTGCCAGCAGCTTAGCAGGGACTGGGGCCAACGTCCTGACTTTC
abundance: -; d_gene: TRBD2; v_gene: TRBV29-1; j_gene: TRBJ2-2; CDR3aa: CSVEDQNGGGHTGELFF; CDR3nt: TGCAGCGTTGAAGATCAGAATGGCGGGGGACACACCGGGGAGCTGTTTTTT
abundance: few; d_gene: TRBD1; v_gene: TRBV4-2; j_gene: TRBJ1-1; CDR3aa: CASSQDQGANTEAFF; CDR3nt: TGTGCCAGCAGCCAAGATCAGGGGGCGAACACTGAAGCTTTCTTT
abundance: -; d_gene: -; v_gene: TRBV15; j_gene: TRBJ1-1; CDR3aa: CATSRAWENTEAFF; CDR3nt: TGTGCCACCAGCAGAGCCTGGGAGAACACTGAAGCTTTCTTT
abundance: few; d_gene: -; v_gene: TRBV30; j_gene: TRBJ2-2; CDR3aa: CAWSPENTGELFF; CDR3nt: TGTGCCTGGAGTCCAGAGAACACCGGGGAGCTGTTTTTT
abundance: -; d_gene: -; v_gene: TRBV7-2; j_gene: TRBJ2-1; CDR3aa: CASSPGALSYNEQFF; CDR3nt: TGTGCCAGCAGCCCAGGGGCCCTGTCCTACAATGAGCAGTTCTTC
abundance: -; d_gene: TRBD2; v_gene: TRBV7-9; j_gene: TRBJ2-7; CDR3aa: CASSLSGRRGLLGYEQYF; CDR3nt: TGTGCCAGCAGCTTAAGCGGACGGCGGGGGTTGCTAGGGTACGAGCAGTACTTC
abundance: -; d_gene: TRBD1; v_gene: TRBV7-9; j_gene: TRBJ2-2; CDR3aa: CASSSRTGETTGELFF; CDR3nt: TGTGCCAGCAGCTCCCGGACAGGTGAAACGACCGGGGAGCTGTTTTTT
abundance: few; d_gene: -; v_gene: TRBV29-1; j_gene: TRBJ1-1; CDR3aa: CSVVPQRMNTEAFF; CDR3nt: TGCAGCGTTGTACCCCAACGGATGAACACTGAAGCTTTCTTT
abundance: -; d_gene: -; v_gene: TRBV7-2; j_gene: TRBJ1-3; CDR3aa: CASSLLGTGNTIYF; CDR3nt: TGTGCCAGCAGCTTATTGGGGACTGGAAACACCATATATTTT
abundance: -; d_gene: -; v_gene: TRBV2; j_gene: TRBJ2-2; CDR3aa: CASSVGGVTGELFF; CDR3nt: TGTGCCAGCAGTGTTGGAGGAGTTACCGGGGAGCTGTTTTTT
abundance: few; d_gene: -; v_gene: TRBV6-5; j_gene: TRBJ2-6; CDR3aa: CASSYIAVAGANVLTF; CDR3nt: TGTGCCAGCAGTTACATCGCAGTGGCTGGGGCCAACGTCCTGACTTTC
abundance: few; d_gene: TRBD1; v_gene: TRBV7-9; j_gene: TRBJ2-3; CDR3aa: CASSLTGGRGTDTQYF; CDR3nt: TGTGCCAGCAGCTTGACAGGGGGTCGCGGCACAGATACGCAGTATTTT
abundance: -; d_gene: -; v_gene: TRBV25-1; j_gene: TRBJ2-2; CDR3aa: CASRSSGLAGELFF; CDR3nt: TGTGCCAGCCGATCCTCGGGGCTGGCCGGGGAGCTGTTTTTT